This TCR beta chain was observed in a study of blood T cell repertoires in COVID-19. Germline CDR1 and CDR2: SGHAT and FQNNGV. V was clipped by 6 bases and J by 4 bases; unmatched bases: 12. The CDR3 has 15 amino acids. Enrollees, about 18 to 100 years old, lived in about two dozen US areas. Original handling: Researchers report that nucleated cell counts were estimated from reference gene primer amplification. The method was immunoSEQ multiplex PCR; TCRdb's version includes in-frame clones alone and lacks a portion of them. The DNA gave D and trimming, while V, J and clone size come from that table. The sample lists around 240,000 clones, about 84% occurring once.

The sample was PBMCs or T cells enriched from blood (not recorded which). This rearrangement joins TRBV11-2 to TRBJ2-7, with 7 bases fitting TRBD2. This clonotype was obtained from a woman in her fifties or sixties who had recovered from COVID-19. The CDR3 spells CASSPSGTIVYEQYF. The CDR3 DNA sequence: TGTGCCAGCAGTCCTTCCGGGACTATTGTATACGAGCAGTACTTC.